This TCR beta chain was captured in a study of control samples from healthy donors and cancer patients. The table came from immunoSEQ multiplex PCR; TCRdb's copy has only in-frame clones and leaves some out. The repertoire holds 40,000 to 55,000 clones, with roughly 92% as singletons. This clonotype was obtained from a woman aged 45-65 years with head and neck cancer. The sample taken for sequencing was PBMCs.

The CDR3 region is CASKGQGQGGVETQYF. The CDR3 coding sequence is TGTGCCAGCAAAGGGCAGGGGCAAGGAGGTGTCGAGACCCAGTACTTC. The genes are TRBV21-1 and TRBJ2-5; the D call in the table, TRBD1, was not verified against the DNA. TRBV21-1 is classified as a pseudogene. The CDR3 sequence is 16 residues long.